This entry lists 9 T cell receptor beta chains sequenced from one sample in a study of T cell clonotyping in hematopoietic cell transplantation (dated by TCRdb to the early 2020s). The time point label for this specimen denotes: recipient sample about 28 days before transplant, after cytoreduction. Library preparation employed the immunoSEQ multiplex PCR assay. TCRdb retrieved this table from immuneACCESS and kept in-frame rearrangements only. Not all clones are present; in checked studies, unresolved V genes account for under half, and no reason is known for the remainder. The sample contains tens of thousands of clones, 90% to 96% of them found a single time. Under 2% of the sample rests with the top ten. The input for sequencing was peripheral blood mononuclear cells, taken before stem cell transplant. The receptors stem from a woman between 45 and 65 years old with acute myeloid leukemia. Some clones in this sample may be carry-over from other donors' samples.

J is TRBJ1-6 and V is TRBV14; D uncertain. The V and J ends lost 1 base and 6 bases respectively, with 16 bases between them. This CDR3 is 17 amino acids long. Looked up from germline, CDR1 is SGHDN and CDR2 is FVKESK. The DNA for the CDR3 is TGTGCCAGCAGCCAAGGCGAAGGGTGGGGTTTTAATTCACCCCTCCACTTT. Its translation: CASSQGEGWGFNSPLHF.

The gene calls are TRBV19 and TRBJ2-3; 7 bases are a match to TRBD2. V was clipped by 8 bases and J by 0 bases; unmatched bases: 11. The CDR3 covers 16 residues. CDR1 LNHDA and CDR2 SQIVND come from the germline V gene (reference sequence). The CDR3 bases are TGTGCCAGTCAGAACAGCGGGATGAGGAGCACAGATACGCAGTATTTT. Amino acids: CASQNSGMRSTDTQYF.

J is TRBJ1-5 and V is TRBV28; TRBD1 is a possible D gene (5 bases). This CDR3 contains 15 residues. The V and J ends lost 8 bases and 3 bases respectively, with 17 bases between them. Per germline, CDR1 MDHEN and CDR2 SYDVKM. CDR3: CASVRGGQLNQPQHF. The DNA for the CDR3 is TGTGCCAGCGTAAGAGGAGGACAACTCAATCAGCCCCAGCATTTT.

In the case of this clone: At one of its ends the junction is not consistent with the germline gene, which may arise from a read error. The gene calls are TRBV27 and TRBJ2-7, with a possible D match to TRBD2 (6 bases). Germline CDR1 MNHEY, CDR2 SMNVEV (reference sequence). CDR3 length: 14 residues. This CDR3 reads CASSLKRDSHEQYF. In nucleotides, the CDR3 is TGTGCCAGCAGTTTAAAAAGGGACTCCCACGAGCAGTACTTC.

CDR3 coding DNA: TGTGCCAGCAGCCCATACCCCATACGGGGAGTGGCTGAAGCTTTCTTT. Translated: CASSPYPIRGVAEAFF. J is TRBJ1-1 and V is TRBV27; D uncertain. V shed 6 bases and J shed 6 bases, with 23 bases lying between them. Germline V gives CDR1 MNHEY, CDR2 SMNVEV (reference sequence). The CDR3 has 16 amino acids.

This clone has a single count. The chain carries TRBV13 and TRBJ2-3, with 8 bases matching TRBD1. The CDR3 has 15 amino acids. J was trimmed by 0 bases and V by 4 bases; bases with no gene match: 3. Germline V CDR1 and CDR2: PRHDT, FYEKMQ (reference sequence). This CDR3 is CASSSTGDSTDTQYF. The CDR3 DNA follows: TGTGCCAGCAGCTCGACAGGGGACAGCACAGATACGCAGTATTTT.

Worth noting for this clone: A read error may produce the germline difference seen at one junction end. The chain is built from TRBV27 and TRBJ1-5, with no clear D. The length of the CDR3 is 13 residues. CDR1 is MNHEY, CDR2 SMNVEV, per germline (reference sequence). CDR3: CASSSYSDQPQHF. CDR3 nucleotides: TGTGCCAGCAGTTCTTATAGCGATCAGCCCCAGCATTTT.

This clone was counted once. J is TRBJ1-1 and V is TRBV5-1; perhaps TRBD1 as D (5 bases). From germline, CDR1 is SGHRS and CDR2 YFSETQ. CDR3 length: 13 residues. The V end lost 7 bases, the J end lost 1 base, and 11 bases lay between the germline ends. The CDR3 nucleotides are TGCGCCAGCGGGCGGGACTCGAACACTGAAGCTTTCTTT. Translated, it gives CASGRDSNTEAFF.

The rearrangement uses TRBV19 and TRBJ2-5, with 7 bases lining up with TRBD1. Germline lookup yields CDR1 LNHDA and CDR2 SQIVND (reference sequence). V trimming: 4 bases; J trimming: 3 bases; junction bases outside the gene matches: 8. This CDR3 has 15 residues. CDR3 nucleotide sequence: TGTGCCAGTAGTAGGGCTGGGGACAGCAAAGAGACCCAGTACTTC. It translates to CASSRAGDSKETQYF.